This entry lists 24 T cell receptor beta chains sequenced from one sample in a study of T cell clonality in common variable immunodeficiency (dated by TCRdb to the mid-2010s). Library prep was done by the immunoSEQ multiplex PCR assay. In TCRdb, the immuneACCESS table is reduced to in-frame sequences with V and J assigned. These tables do not hold every clone; where another copy was compared, an unresolved V gene accounts for under half, and the others remain unexplained. This sample contains around 57,000 clones, none of which is a singleton. The ten largest clones capture more than 3% of the sample. Sequenced: peripheral blood mononuclear cells. The receptors were sampled from a person between 18 and 75 years old in good health.

Turning to this clone: Coverage ceases 3 residues before the CDR3 finishes, and the germline J gene fills in the end. The chain uses TRBV18 and TRBJ2-2; 7 positions match TRBD2. The germline V gene encodes CDR1 KGHSH and CDR2 LQKENI. CDR3 length: 14 residues. With V trimmed by 2 bases and J by 4 bases, 1 base remained unmatched. CDR3 sequence reads: CASSPTGGTGELFF. The covered CDR3 bases are TGTGCCAGCTCACCAACGGGGGGCACCGGGGAG.

This clone was seen at least ten times. The sequence runs out 3 residues before the end of the CDR3; the remainder is reconstructed from the germline J gene. This sequence joins TRBV7-9 and TRBJ1-1; 7 bases are shared with TRBD1. The V gene end was trimmed by 5 bases and the J gene end by 1 base; junction bases not matched to a gene: 4. Germline values: CDR1 SEHNR, CDR2 FQNEAQ (reference sequence). This CDR3 comprises 14 residues. CDR3 protein: CASSPNRGNTEAFF. The covered CDR3 bases are TGTGCCAGCAGCCCCAACAGGGGGAACACTGAA.

This clone was recorded many times. Coverage ceases 3 residues before the CDR3 finishes, and the germline J gene fills in the end. The V gene is TRBV30, the J gene TRBJ2-1; D gene ambiguous. Trimming took off 3 bases at V and 0 bases at J, with 9 bases between the two ends. Per the germline V gene, CDR1 is GTSNPN and CDR2 is SVGIG (reference sequence). CDR3 size: 14 residues. The part of the CDR3 DNA that was read is TGTGCCTGGAGCAGGTGGTTCTCCTACAATGAG. It translates to CAWSRWFSYNE. The whole CDR3 reads CAWSRWFSYNEQFF.

With respect to this clone: The DNA ends 3 residues before the CDR3 does, and the rest of the CDR3 is filled in from the germline J gene. The chain is built from TRBV23-1 and TRBJ2-2; 8 positions match TRBD1. TRBV23-1 carries the ORF label, with uncertain function. The CDR3 extends over 15 amino acids. CDR3 protein: CASTPGGQGYEKLFF. The part of the CDR3 DNA that was read is TGCGCCAGCACTCCCGGAGGACAGGGTTATGAAAAG.

This clone was counted many times. The read terminates 3 residues before the CDR3 end, so the remaining end is supplied by the germline J gene. The chain links TRBV5-1 to TRBJ2-7, with 9 bases matching TRBD1. The CDR3 sequence is 15 residues long. The trim removed 3 bases at V and 6 bases at J, leaving 10 bases unmatched. Germline-derived CDR1 and CDR2 are SGHRS and YFSETQ. CDR3 in amino acids: CASSSTGTGFLEQYF. CDR3 DNA, as far as it was read: TGCGCCAGCAGCTCCACCGGGACAGGGTTTCTCGAG. Complete variable domain (other parts from reference TRBV5-1 and TRBJ2-7): KAGVTQTPRYLIKTRGQQVTLSCSPISGHRSVSWYQQTPGQGLQFLFEYFSETQRNKGNFPGRFSGRQFSNSRSEMNVSTLELGDSALYLCASSSTGTGFLEQYFGPGTRLTVT.

This clone was picked up many times. The read falls 3 residues short of the CDR3 end, and the missing part is taken from the germline J gene. The chain is built from TRBV7-2 and TRBJ1-1; 7 nucleotides align to TRBD1. V lost 1 base to trimming and J lost 1 base; unmatched junction nucleotides: 3. The CDR3 contains 15 residues. Germline V gene lookup returns CDR1 SGHTA and CDR2 FQGNSA. The chain's CDR3 is CASSLVAGGNTEAFF. The sequenced part of the CDR3 DNA is TGTGCCAGCAGCTTAGTGGCAGGGGGGAACACTGAA.

At least ten counts were recorded for this clone. The CDR3 end falls 3 residues outside the read, so it is completed with the germline J gene. This chain connects TRBV7-8 to TRBJ2-7; 7 bases agree with TRBD2. The V gene's germline CDR1 is SGHVS and CDR2 FQNEAQ. The CDR3 length is 16 residues. The J segment lost 0 bases and the V segment lost 4 bases, leaving 9 bases of the junction unmatched. CDR3 sequence: CASSSTNLAASYEQYF. The covered CDR3 bases are TGTGCCAGCAGCTCCACGAACCTAGCGGCCTCCTACGAG.

This clone was recorded at least ten times. With the read ending 3 residues before the CDR3 end, the germline J gene is used to fill in that end. This chain connects TRBV19 to TRBJ2-7, with 8 nucleotides matching TRBD2. This CDR3 spans 15 amino acids. V trimming: 7 bases; J trimming: 3 bases; junction bases outside the gene matches: 11. In germline, CDR1 is LNHDA, CDR2 SQIVND (reference sequence). CDR3 DNA, as far as it was read: TGTGCCAGTAAGTCGGCGGATAGCGGGATCTACGAG. This codes for CASKSADSGIYE. The CDR3 reads in full as CASKSADSGIYEQYF.

This clone was picked up many times. The read terminates 3 residues before the CDR3 end, so the remaining end is supplied by the germline J gene. The chain has TRBV4-1 and TRBJ2-4; D possibly corresponds to TRBD1 (6 bases). V was clipped by 3 bases and J by 7 bases, with 13 bases between them. CDR1 is MGHRA and CDR2 is YSYEKL in the germline V gene. The CDR3 has 14 amino acids. CDR3 bases read: TGCGCCAGCAGCCAGCGACAGGTTACCAACATT. As protein: CASSQRQVTNI. The CDR3 reads in full as CASSQRQVTNIQYF.

This clone has ten or more counts. The CDR3 is cut off 3 residues early in the read; its end comes from the germline J gene. The genes are TRBV29-1 and TRBJ1-1; 10 positions agree with TRBD1. CDR3 length: 12 amino acids. Germline CDR1 reads SQVTM; CDR2 reads ANQGSEA. V shed 4 bases, J shed 5 bases, and the junction held 1 base outside the gene matches. CDR3 residues: CSVGDRGTEAFF. CDR3 bases read: TGCAGCGTTGGGGACAGGGGAACTGAA. Based on the CDR3 plus reference TRBV29-1 and TRBJ1-1, the full variable domain is SAVISQKPSRDICQRGTSLTIQCQVDSQVTMMFWYRQQPGQSLTLIATANQGSEATYESGFVIDKFPISRPNLTFSTLTVSNMSPEDSSIYLCSVGDRGTEAFFGQGTRLTVV.

This clone was observed at least ten times. The sequence runs out 3 residues before the end of the CDR3; the remainder is reconstructed from the germline J gene. V and J are TRBV2 and TRBJ2-3; 8 nucleotides match TRBD2. This CDR3 region has 15 residues. Germline V gene lookup returns CDR1 SNHLY and CDR2 FYNNEI. V trimming: 6 bases; J trimming: 3 bases; junction bases outside the gene matches: 8. The CDR3 bases that were read are TGTGCCAGCAGGATCGAAGCGGGAGTGACAGATACG. Translated, it gives CASRIEAGVTDT. The full CDR3 reads CASRIEAGVTDTQYF. Full variable domain (missing parts from reference TRBV2 and TRBJ2-3): EPEVTQTPSHQVTQMGQEVILRCVPISNHLYFYWYRQILGQKVEFLVSFYNNEISEKSEIFDDQFSVERPDGSNFTLKIRSTKLEDSAMYFCASRIEAGVTDTQYFGPGTRLTVL.

With regard to this clone: The CDR3 end is not reached by the read, which stops 3 residues before it; the germline J gene fills it in. Within the sample, other DNA sequences also encode this same CDR3. This chain uses TRBV19 with TRBJ1-5; tentative D call: TRBD1 (6 bases). Germline V CDR1 and CDR2: LNHDA, SQIVND (reference sequence). The CDR3 runs 14 residues. V was pared by 2 bases and J by 7 bases, with 12 bases between. The CDR3: CASSIRGGGQPQHF. Partial CDR3 DNA: TGTGCCAGTAGTATAAGGGGCGGGGGCCAGCCC.

This clone appeared a few times. The CDR3 end falls 3 residues outside the read, so it is completed with the germline J gene. The chain joins TRBV5-1 to TRBJ1-6; D might be TRBD1 (6 bases). There are 15 residues in the CDR3. CDR1 is SGHRS, CDR2 YFSETQ, per germline. The V and J ends lost 2 bases and 5 bases respectively, with 11 bases between them. CDR3 DNA (partial): TGCGCCAGCAGCTTAGGGGACACCCATAATTCACCC. Its protein is CASSLGDTHNSP. The whole CDR3 reads CASSLGDTHNSPLHF.

This clone was picked up many times. The CDR3 end is not reached by the read, which stops 3 residues before it; the germline J gene fills it in. The rearrangement joins TRBV24-1 to TRBJ2-2, with a weak D call TRBD1 (5 bases). Per germline, CDR1 KGHDR and CDR2 SFDVKD. V dropped 4 bases and J dropped 7 bases, with 21 bases sitting between them. The CDR3 runs 17 residues. This CDR3 is CATSEGARRRTNGELFF. The CDR3 bases that were read are TGTGCCACCAGTGAAGGGGCCCGGCGACGCACTAACGGGGAG.

This clone has a count of ten or more. The CDR3 end is not reached by the read, which stops 3 residues before it; the germline J gene fills it in. The J gene is TRBJ1-2, the V gene TRBV6-2 or TRBV6-3; a weak D match, TRBD1 (5 bases). This CDR3 spans 14 amino acids. Germline V lookup: CDR1 MNHEY, CDR2 SVGEGT. This chain's CDR3 is CASRRPGLSYDYTF. The sequenced part of the CDR3 DNA is TGTGCCAGCAGGCGACCAGGGTTGTCCTACGAC.

Many counts were recorded for this clone. The CDR3 end is not reached by the read, which stops 3 residues before it; the germline J gene fills it in. J is TRBJ2-1 and V is TRBV5-1; tentatively, D is TRBD2 (5 bases). The CDR3 is 16 residues long. V was shortened by 4 bases and J by 3 bases, with 17 bases between the two germline ends. Germline loops: CDR1 SGHRS, CDR2 YFSETQ. The DNA read from the CDR3 is TGCGCCAGCAGCCCTACCCCCAGAGGGCTCTACAATGAG. Residues: CASSPTPRGLYNE. The complete CDR3 protein is CASSPTPRGLYNEQFF.

This clone occurred many times. The CDR3 here is CAWSVGQSTSEAFF. The sequenced part of the CDR3 DNA is TGTGCCTGGAGTGTGGGGCAGTCAACCAGTGAA. This chain joins TRBV30 and TRBJ1-1; perhaps TRBD1 as D (5 bases). The CDR3 end falls 3 residues outside the read, so it is completed with the germline J gene. V dropped 0 bases and J dropped 7 bases, with 15 bases sitting between them. This CDR3 has 14 residues. Germline CDR1 GTSNPN, CDR2 SVGIG (reference sequence).

This clone was counted only a few times. At one end the junction does not follow the germline gene, possibly because of a read error. The read ends 3 residues shy of where the CDR3 ends; the end is completed using the germline J gene. The chain couples TRBV7-9 to TRBJ2-7, with D maybe TRBD2 (5 bases). The germline V gene encodes CDR1 SEHNR and CDR2 FQNEAQ (reference sequence). The CDR3 is 13 amino acids. The sequenced CDR3 bases are TGTTCCAGCAGCTTGAGGGCGTCCTACGAG. This encodes CSSSLRASYE. The full CDR3 protein is CSSSLRASYEQYF.

There are many counts of this clone. The CDR3 goes on 3 residues after the read ends, and that part is filled in from the germline J gene. The chain couples TRBV7-2 to TRBJ2-1; TRBD1 matches 8 bases. The CDR3 has 15 residues. Germline V gene sequence: CDR1 SGHTA, CDR2 FQGNSA. After removal of 4 bases from V and 4 bases from J, the junction contained 6 bases not matched to a gene. The sequenced part of the CDR3 DNA is TGTGCCAGCAGCTCCGGGACAGGATATTACAATGAG. Its translation is CASSSGTGYYNE. The full CDR3 is CASSSGTGYYNEQFF.

Only a few counts were recorded for this clone. The covered CDR3 bases are TGTGCCAGCAGCTTCGGACTCGGGGGGTCAGAGACC. Amino acids: CASSFGLGGSET. The complete CDR3 reads CASSFGLGGSETQYF. The V and J genes are TRBV7-9 and TRBJ2-5, with 7 bases identical to TRBD2. The read halts 3 residues ahead of the CDR3 end, with the missing end drawn from the germline J gene. Trimming took 3 bases from V and 4 from J; bases not matched to a gene: 8. This CDR3 has 15 amino acids. Germline V gene data show CDR1 as SEHNR and CDR2 as FQNEAQ (reference sequence).

This clone was counted ten times or more. With the read ending 3 residues before the CDR3 end, the germline J gene is used to fill in that end. This sequence joins TRBV5-4 and TRBJ1-2; D possibly corresponds to TRBD1 (5 bases). The CDR3 is 14 amino acids. In germline, CDR1 is SGHNT, CDR2 YYREEE (reference sequence). V was trimmed by 0 bases and J by 0 bases, leaving 6 bases between them. CDR3 loop: CASSLDRPNYGYTF. The CDR3 bases that were read are TGTGCCAGCAGCTTGGACAGGCCTAACTATGGC.

For this clone: The CDR3 end falls 3 residues outside the read, so it is completed with the germline J gene. The sample carries other DNA sequences with the same CDR3. The rearrangement joins TRBV2 to TRBJ2-4, with 10 bases matching TRBD2. The CDR3 has 16 residues. V was clipped by 4 bases and J by 1 base; unmatched bases: 4. Looked up from germline, CDR1 is SNHLY and CDR2 is FYNNEI. CDR3 sequence reads: CASSAGAGGAKNIQYF. The CDR3 DNA, read in part, is TGTGCCAGCAGTGCTGGAGCGGGAGGGGCCAAAAACATT.

This clone was detected many times. A read error may produce the germline difference seen at one junction end. The observed sequence ends 3 residues before the CDR3 terminus, with the missing tail filled in from the germline J gene. The chain carries TRBV7-7 and TRBJ2-5; 7 bases align to TRBD1. This CDR3 has 15 residues. The V gene's germline CDR1 is SSHAT and CDR2 FNYEAQ (reference sequence). CDR3 sequence reads: CASNPRTGVQETQYF. The covered CDR3 bases are TGTGCTAGCAACCCACGAACAGGGGTCCAAGAGACC.

This clone was recorded many times. The read ends 3 residues shy of where the CDR3 ends; the end is completed using the germline J gene. The chain employs TRBV2 and TRBJ2-2; TRBD2 agrees at 7 bases. Germline values: CDR1 SNHLY, CDR2 FYNNEI. The junction had 10 bases not matched to a gene; V was cut back by 6 bases and J by 6 bases. The CDR3 loop spans 15 amino acids. CDR3: CASRGILRGAGELFF. CDR3 DNA (partial): TGTGCCAGCAGAGGCATCTTACGGGGGGCCGGGGAG.